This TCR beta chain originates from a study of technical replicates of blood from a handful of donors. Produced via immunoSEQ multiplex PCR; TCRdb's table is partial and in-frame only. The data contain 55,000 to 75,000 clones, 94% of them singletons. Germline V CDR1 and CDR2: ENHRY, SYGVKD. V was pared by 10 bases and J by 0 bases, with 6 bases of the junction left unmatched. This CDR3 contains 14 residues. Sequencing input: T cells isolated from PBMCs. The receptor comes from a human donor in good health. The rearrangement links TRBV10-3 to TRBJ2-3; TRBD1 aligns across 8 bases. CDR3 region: CATGQGDSTDTQYF. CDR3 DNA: TGTGCCACCGGACAGGGCGATAGCACAGATACGCAGTATTTT.